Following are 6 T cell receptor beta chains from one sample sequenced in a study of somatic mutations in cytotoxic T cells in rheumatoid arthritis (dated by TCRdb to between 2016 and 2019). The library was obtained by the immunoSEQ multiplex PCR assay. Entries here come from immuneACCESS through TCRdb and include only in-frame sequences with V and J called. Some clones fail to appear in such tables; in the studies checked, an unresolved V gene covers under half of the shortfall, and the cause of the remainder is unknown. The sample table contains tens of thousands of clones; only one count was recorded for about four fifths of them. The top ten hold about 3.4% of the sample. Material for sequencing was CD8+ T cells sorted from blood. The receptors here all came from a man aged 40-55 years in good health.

This CDR3 is CASSQVLGGLAGAYEQYF. CDR3 in DNA: TGCGCCAGCAGCCAAGTCCTCGGGGGGCTAGCGGGAGCCTACGAGCAGTACTTC. The chain links TRBV4-3 to TRBJ2-7; 10 positions match TRBD2. From germline, CDR1 is LGHNA and CDR2 YSLEER. This CDR3 region has 18 residues. The trim removed 1 base at V and 2 bases at J, leaving 11 bases unmatched.

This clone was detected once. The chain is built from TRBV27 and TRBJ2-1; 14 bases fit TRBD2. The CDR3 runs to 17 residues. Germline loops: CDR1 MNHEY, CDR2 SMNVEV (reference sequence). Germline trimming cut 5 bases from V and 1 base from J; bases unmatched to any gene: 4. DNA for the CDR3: TGTGCCAGCAGTAGACTAGCGGGAGGGCCTTCCTACAATGAGCAGTTCTTC. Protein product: CASSRLAGGPSYNEQFF.

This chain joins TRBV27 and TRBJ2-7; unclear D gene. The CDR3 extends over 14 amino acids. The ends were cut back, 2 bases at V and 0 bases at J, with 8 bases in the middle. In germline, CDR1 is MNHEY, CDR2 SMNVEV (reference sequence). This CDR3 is CASSLLPSSYEQYF. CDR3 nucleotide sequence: TGTGCCAGCAGTTTACTTCCAAGCTCCTACGAGCAGTACTTC.

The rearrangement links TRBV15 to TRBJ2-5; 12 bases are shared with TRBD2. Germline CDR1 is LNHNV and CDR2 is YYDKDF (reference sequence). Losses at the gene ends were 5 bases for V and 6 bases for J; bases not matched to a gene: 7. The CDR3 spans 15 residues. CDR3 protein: CATSETSGSQKTQYF. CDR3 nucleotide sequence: TGTGCCACCAGCGAGACTAGCGGGAGTCAGAAGACCCAGTACTTC.

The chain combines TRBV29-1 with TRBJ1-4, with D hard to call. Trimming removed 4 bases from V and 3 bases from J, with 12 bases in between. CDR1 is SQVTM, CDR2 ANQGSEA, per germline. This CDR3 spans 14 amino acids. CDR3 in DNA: TGCAGCGTTGGGGATCCACTCTCTAATGAAAAACTGTTTTTT. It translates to CSVGDPLSNEKLFF.

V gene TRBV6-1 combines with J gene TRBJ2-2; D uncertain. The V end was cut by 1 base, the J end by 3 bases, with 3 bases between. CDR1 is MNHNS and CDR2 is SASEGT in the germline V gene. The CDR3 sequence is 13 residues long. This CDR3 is CASSEGYTGELFF. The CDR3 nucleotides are TGTGCCAGCAGTGAAGGGTACACCGGGGAGCTGTTTTTT.